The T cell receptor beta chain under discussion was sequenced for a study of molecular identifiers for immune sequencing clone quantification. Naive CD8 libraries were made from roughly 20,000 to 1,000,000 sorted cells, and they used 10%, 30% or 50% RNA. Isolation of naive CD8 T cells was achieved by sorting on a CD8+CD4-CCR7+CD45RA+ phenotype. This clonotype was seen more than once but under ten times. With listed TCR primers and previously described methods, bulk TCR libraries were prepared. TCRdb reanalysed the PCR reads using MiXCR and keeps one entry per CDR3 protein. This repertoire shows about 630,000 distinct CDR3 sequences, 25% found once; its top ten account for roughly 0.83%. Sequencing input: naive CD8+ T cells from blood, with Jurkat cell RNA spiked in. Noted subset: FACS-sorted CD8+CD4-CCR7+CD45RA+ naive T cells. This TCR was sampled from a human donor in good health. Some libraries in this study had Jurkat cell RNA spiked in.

CDR3 bases: TGCGCCAGCAGCCCCGACCGGACAGGGTACTACGAGCAGTACTTC. This translates into CASSPDRTGYYEQYF. This sequence joins TRBV4-1 and TRBJ2-7; 8 bases map to TRBD1. The V segment lost 4 bases and the J segment 3 bases; nucleotides outside the gene matches: 8. The CDR3 loop spans 15 amino acids. Germline CDR1 is MGHRA and CDR2 is YSYEKL.